The 14 T cell receptor beta chains presented below share a single source sample, sequenced in a study of identical twins. From the 5' RACE reads, TCRdb called clonotypes with MiXCR, one entry per CDR3 protein. This sample has about 260,000 distinct CDR3 sequences, with roughly 7% found just once. The data also belong to a second study, concerning yellow fever vaccine responses in identical twins.

The sample consisted of memory (CD45RO+) T cells sorted from blood. Receptors were obtained from a woman aged 18-29 years in good health.

This clonotype showed up just a few times. The V call is TRBV7-9, the J call TRBJ2-1; the D is unclear. In germline, CDR1 is SEHNR, CDR2 FQNEAQ (reference sequence). This CDR3 region has 13 residues. The V end was cut by 4 bases, the J end by 2 bases, with 6 bases between. CDR3 region: CASSSRAYNEQFF. CDR3 bases: TGTGCCAGCAGCTCCCGGGCCTACAATGAGCAGTTCTTC.

This clonotype occurred many times. This chain joins TRBV20-1 and TRBJ2-3; D possibly corresponds to TRBD2 (6 bases). The CDR3 consists of 14 residues. With 4 bases removed from V and 1 base from J, the gap between germline ends came to 12 bases. CDR1 and CDR2 (germline): DFQATT, SNEGSKA (reference sequence). CDR3 residues: CSAKSSVRTDTQYF. CDR3 nucleotide sequence: TGCAGTGCTAAGTCTAGCGTACGCACAGATACGCAGTATTTT.

This clonotype was seen ten or more times. The V gene is TRBV5-1, the J gene TRBJ2-1; the match to TRBD2 covers 9 bases. V lost 0 bases, J lost 4 bases, and 8 bases stayed unmatched. Germline V lookup: CDR1 SGHRS, CDR2 YFSETQ. This CDR3 region has 17 residues. CDR3 bases: TGCGCCAGCAGCTTGGTTCCGGCTAGCGGGGCATACAATGAGCAGTTCTTC. Translation gives CASSLVPASGAYNEQFF.

This clonotype showed up just a few times. The chain is built from TRBV10-3 and TRBJ1-2; D unresolved. Germline-derived CDR1 and CDR2 are ENHRY and SYGVKD. Trimming shortened V by 0 bases and J by 0 bases, and 11 bases separated the two germline ends. This CDR3 comprises 16 residues. The chain's CDR3 is CAISESQAVTNYGYTF. CDR3 bases: TGTGCCATCAGTGAGTCTCAGGCAGTGACTAACTATGGCTACACCTTC.

This clonotype was counted between two and nine times. The V and J genes are TRBV19 and TRBJ2-3; D is unresolved. CDR3 length equals 13 residues. Trimming took 5 bases from V and 2 from J, leaving 8 bases between them. Germline CDR1 is LNHDA and CDR2 is SQIVND (reference sequence). CDR3 region: CASSWQTTDTQYF. CDR3 coding DNA: TGTGCCAGTAGTTGGCAGACCACAGATACGCAGTATTTT.

This clonotype was picked up many times. The rearrangement links TRBV5-1 to TRBJ2-7; TRBD1 might be the D (6 bases). The V gene's germline CDR1 is SGHRS and CDR2 YFSETQ. The CDR3 is 13 amino acids. V lost 0 bases, J lost 6 bases, and 10 bases lay in between. CDR3 nucleotides: TGCGCCAGCAGCTTGGCTTCCAGGGGCGAGCAGTACTTC. This codes for CASSLASRGEQYF.

The table lists this clonotype with a few counts. This sequence joins TRBV20-1 and TRBJ1-5; a weak D match, TRBD1 (5 bases). The CDR3 consists of 13 residues. V was pared by 6 bases and J by 5 bases, with 14 bases between. Germline values: CDR1 DFQATT, CDR2 SNEGSKA (reference sequence). Here the CDR3 DNA reads TGCAGTGCCCCAGGGAAGGGAGATCAGCCCCAGCATTTT. The encoded protein is CSAPGKGDQPQHF.

This clonotype was counted between two and nine times. V and J are TRBV9 and TRBJ2-1; 11 bases map to TRBD2. This CDR3 comprises 17 residues. The V and J ends lost 4 bases and 6 bases, in that order; junction bases with no gene match: 12. From germline, CDR1 is SGDLS and CDR2 YYNGEE. Here the CDR3 DNA reads TGTGCCAGCAGCCCGCAGACTAGCGGGGTTGGAGGCAATGAGCAGTTCTTC. This codes for CASSPQTSGVGGNEQFF.

This clonotype was counted a few times. The genes are TRBV2 and TRBJ2-1; TRBD1 matches at 9 bases. This CDR3 contains 17 residues. J was trimmed by 4 bases and V by 5 bases; bases with no gene match: 12. The germline gives CDR1 SNHLY, CDR2 FYNNEI. The CDR3 bases are TGTGCCAGCAGTAACCCCCCAGGGACAGGGTTATACAATGAGCAGTTCTTC. It specifies CASSNPPGTGLYNEQFF.

CDR3 sequence: CASSPSLIRTGEETQYF. CDR3 bases: TGTGCCAGCTCACCATCACTAATTCGGACAGGCGAAGAGACCCAGTACTTC. V is TRBV18 and J is TRBJ2-5; 7 nucleotides match TRBD1. The germline V gene has CDR1 KGHSH and CDR2 LQKENI. After removal of 2 bases from V and 3 bases from J, the junction contained 12 bases not matched to a gene. The CDR3 has 17 amino acids.

The chain couples TRBV10-3 to TRBJ2-7; 7 bases are shared with TRBD1. CDR3 length: 16 residues. V lost 3 bases and J lost 0; bases outside the gene matches: 8. Germline V lookup: CDR1 ENHRY, CDR2 SYGVKD. CDR3 amino acids: CAISEAGRGFSYEQYV. CDR3 DNA sequence: TGTGCCATCAGTGAAGCAGGCAGGGGGTTCTCCTACGAGCAGTACGTC.

In its sample, this clonotype was seen many times. The J gene is TRBJ2-1, the V gene TRBV4-1; possibly TRBD2 for D (5 bases). V dropped 1 base and J dropped 6 bases, with 10 bases sitting between them. CDR3 size: 14 residues. Germline assignment: CDR1 MGHRA and CDR2 YSYEKL. This chain's CDR3 is CASSQGNRGNEQFF. As DNA, the CDR3 is TGCGCCAGCAGCCAAGGTAACCGGGGCAATGAGCAGTTCTTC.

This clonotype came up many times. This chain connects TRBV5-1 to TRBJ2-2, with TRBD2 identical over 13 bases. CDR1 SGHRS and CDR2 YFSETQ come from the germline V gene. The CDR3 is made up of 19 amino acids. The V and J ends lost 2 bases and 2 bases, in that order; junction bases with no gene match: 9. This chain's CDR3 is CASSFAPGLAGYNTGELFF. CDR3 DNA sequence: TGCGCCAGCAGCTTTGCCCCGGGACTAGCGGGGTATAACACCGGGGAGCTGTTTTTT.

This clonotype was found many times. The genes are TRBV12-3 or TRBV12-4 and TRBJ2-7; 11 nucleotides agree with TRBD2. CDR3 length: 15 amino acids. J was trimmed by 4 bases and V by 8 bases; bases with no gene match: 10. The CDR3 loop reads CASGSFGTSGYEQYF. DNA of the CDR3: TGTGCCAGCGGGAGTTTTGGGACTAGCGGATACGAGCAGTACTTC.